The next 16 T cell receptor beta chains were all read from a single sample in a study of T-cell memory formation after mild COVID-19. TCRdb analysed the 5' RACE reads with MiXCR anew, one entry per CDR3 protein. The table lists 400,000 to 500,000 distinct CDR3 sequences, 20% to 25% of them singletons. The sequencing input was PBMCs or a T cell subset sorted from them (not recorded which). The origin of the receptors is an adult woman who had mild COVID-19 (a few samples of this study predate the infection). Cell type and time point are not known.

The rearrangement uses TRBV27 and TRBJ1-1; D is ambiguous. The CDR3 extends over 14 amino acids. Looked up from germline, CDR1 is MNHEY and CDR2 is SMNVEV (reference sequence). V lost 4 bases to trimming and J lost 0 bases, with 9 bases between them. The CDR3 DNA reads TGTGCCAGCAGTTCCCCCCTTCTGAACACTGAAGCTTTCTTT. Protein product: CASSSPLLNTEAFF.

The CDR3 DNA reads TGTGCCAGCAGTATCCCCCATGAGGGTGAAGCTTTCTTT. It is translated as CASSIPHEGEAFF. V usage is TRBV12-3 or TRBV12-4 and J usage is TRBJ1-1; D uncertain. The CDR3 runs to 13 residues. Between the trimmed V and J ends, which lost 5 bases and 7 bases, there was a span of 14 bases.

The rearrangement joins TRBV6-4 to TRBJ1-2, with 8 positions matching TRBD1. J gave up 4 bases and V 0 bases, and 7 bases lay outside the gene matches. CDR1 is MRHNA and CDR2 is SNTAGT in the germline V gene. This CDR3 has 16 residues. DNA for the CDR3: TGTGCCAGCAGTGACTCGAGCACAGGGGGACCCTATGGCTACACCTTC. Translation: CASSDSSTGGPYGYTF.

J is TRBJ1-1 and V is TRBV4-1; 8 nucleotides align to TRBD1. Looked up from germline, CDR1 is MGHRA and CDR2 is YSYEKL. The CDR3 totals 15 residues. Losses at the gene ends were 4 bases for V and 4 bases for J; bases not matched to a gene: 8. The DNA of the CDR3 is TGCGCCAGCAGCCGGACCGGACAGGGTCTCACTGAAGCTTTCTTT. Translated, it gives CASSRTGQGLTEAFF.

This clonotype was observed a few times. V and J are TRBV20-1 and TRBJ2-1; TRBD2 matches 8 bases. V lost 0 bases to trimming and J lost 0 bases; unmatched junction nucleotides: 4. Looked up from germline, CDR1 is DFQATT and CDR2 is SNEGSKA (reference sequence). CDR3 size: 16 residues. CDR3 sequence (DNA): TGCAGTGCTAGAGATAGCGGGACTTACTCCTACAATGAGCAGTTCTTC. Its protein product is CSARDSGTYSYNEQFF.

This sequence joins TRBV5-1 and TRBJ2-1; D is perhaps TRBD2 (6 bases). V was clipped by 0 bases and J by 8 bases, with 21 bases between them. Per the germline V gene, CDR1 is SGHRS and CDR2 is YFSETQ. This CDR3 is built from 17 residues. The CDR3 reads CASSLEVGGPDVDEQFF. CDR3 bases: TGCGCCAGCAGCTTGGAGGTGGGAGGACCCGATGTCGATGAGCAGTTCTTC.

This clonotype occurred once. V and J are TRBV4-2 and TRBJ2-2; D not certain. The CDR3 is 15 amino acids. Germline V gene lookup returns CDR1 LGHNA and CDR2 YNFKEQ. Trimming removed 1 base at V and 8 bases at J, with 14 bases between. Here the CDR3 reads CASSQGLGSVGELFF. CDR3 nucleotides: TGTGCCAGCAGCCAAGGACTCGGTTCGGTTGGGGAGCTGTTTTTT.

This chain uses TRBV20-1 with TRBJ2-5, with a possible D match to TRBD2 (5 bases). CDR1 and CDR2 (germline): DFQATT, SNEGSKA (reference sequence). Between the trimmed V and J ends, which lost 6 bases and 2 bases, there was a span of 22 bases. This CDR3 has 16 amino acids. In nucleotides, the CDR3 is TGCAGTGCAACGCCCGACTATTACAGACCTCAAGAGACCCAGTACTTC. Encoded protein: CSATPDYYRPQETQYF.

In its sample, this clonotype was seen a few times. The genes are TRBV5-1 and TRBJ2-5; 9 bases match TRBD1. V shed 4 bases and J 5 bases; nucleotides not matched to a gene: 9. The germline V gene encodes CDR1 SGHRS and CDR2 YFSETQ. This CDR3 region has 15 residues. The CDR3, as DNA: TGCGCCAGCAGCCCCCAACAGGGGGCGCGGGAGACCCAGTACTTC. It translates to CASSPQQGARETQYF. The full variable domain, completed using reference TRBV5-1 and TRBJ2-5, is KAGVTQTPRYLIKTRGQQVTLSCSPISGHRSVSWYQQTPGQGLQFLFEYFSETQRNKGNFPGRFSGRQFSNSRSEMNVSTLELGDSALYLCASSPQQGARETQYFGPGTRLLVL.

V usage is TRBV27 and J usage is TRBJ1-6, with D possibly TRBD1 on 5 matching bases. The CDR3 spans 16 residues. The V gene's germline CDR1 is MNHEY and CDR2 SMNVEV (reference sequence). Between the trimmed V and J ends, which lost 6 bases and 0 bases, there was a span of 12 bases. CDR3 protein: CASRLTGGSYNSPLHF. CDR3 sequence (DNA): TGTGCCAGCAGACTAACAGGAGGCTCCTATAATTCACCCCTCCACTTT.

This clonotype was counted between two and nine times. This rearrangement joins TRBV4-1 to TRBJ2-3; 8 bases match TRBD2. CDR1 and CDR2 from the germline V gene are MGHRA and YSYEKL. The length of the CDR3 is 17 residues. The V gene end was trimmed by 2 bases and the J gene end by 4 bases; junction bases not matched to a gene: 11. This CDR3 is CASSQLRAGESSDTQYF. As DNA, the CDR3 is TGCGCCAGCAGCCAACTAAGAGCGGGGGAGAGCTCAGATACGCAGTATTTT.

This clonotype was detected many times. The CDR3 bases are TGTGCCAGCGGAACCGAGGCAGGGGCCCGGGCCCAGTACTTC. This codes for CASGTEAGARAQYF. The chain joins TRBV12-3 or TRBV12-4 to TRBJ2-5; D is possibly TRBD1 (6 bases). Deletions cut 8 bases from V and 9 bases from J, with 22 bases between. This CDR3 has 14 amino acids.

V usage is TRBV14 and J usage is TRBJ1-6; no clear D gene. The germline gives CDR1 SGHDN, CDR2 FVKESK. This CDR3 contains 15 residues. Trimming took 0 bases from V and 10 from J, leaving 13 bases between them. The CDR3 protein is CASSQDHGLLSPLHF. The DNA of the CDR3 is TGTGCCAGCAGCCAAGATCACGGGCTTCTGTCACCCCTCCACTTT.

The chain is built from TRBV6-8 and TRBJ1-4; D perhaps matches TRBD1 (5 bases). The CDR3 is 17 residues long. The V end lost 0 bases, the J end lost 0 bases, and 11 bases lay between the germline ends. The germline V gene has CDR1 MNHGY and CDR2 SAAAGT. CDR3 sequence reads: CASSYSGVAATNEKLFF. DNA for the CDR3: TGTGCCAGCAGTTACTCGGGGGTGGCCGCAACTAATGAAAAACTGTTTTTT.

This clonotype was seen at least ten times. The CDR3 sequence: CASSYSSNNEQFF. The DNA of the CDR3 is TGTGCCAGCAGTTACTCGTCTAACAATGAGCAGTTCTTC. The chain employs TRBV6-2 or TRBV6-3 and TRBJ2-1; D uncertain. V shed 0 bases and J shed 5 bases, with 5 bases lying between them. CDR1 and CDR2 from the germline V gene are MNHEY and SVGEGT. The CDR3 covers 13 residues.

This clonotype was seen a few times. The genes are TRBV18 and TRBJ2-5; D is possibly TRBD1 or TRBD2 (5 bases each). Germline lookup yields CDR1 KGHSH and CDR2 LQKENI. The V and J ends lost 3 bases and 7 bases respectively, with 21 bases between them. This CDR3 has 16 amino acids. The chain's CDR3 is CASSPVQGLSSGTQYF. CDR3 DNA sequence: TGTGCCAGCTCACCCGTCCAGGGTCTCTCCAGCGGGACCCAGTACTTC.